The entry below gives a single TCR beta chain sequence along with its context. Data came from immunoSEQ multiplex PCR; TCRdb stores just in-frame clones and leaves some out. This sample has about 210,000 clones, with approximately 80% found just once. This sample is part of a study of blood T cell repertoires in COVID-19. Study overall: Both acute and convalescent COVID-19 samples were obtained from the United States, Italy and Spain. T cells, B-cell-depleted T cells, or PBMCs provided the cDNA or gDNA that served as material.

Ages ranged from about 18 to 89 years, with residence in fewer than 25 US areas. The sequence was obtained from a man in his thirties or forties with acute COVID-19. Sequenced: PBMCs or T cells enriched from blood (not recorded which).

The chain's CDR3 is CASSEVRISKAFF. CDR3 nucleotides: TGTGCCAGCAGTGAAGTGAGGATATCGAAAGCTTTCTTT. The chain has TRBV6-1 and TRBJ1-1, with D unresolved. The CDR3 contains 13 residues. Trimming stripped 1 base from V and 9 bases from J, with 12 bases between. Germline assignment: CDR1 MNHNS and CDR2 SASEGT.